One and the same sample provided the 8 T cell receptor beta chains below, sequenced in a study of OX40 agonist ivuxolimab in advanced cancers. The assay was immunoSEQ multiplex PCR, and TCRdb's table has in-frame clones only and misses some. Of 95,000 or so clones listed, over 75% are singletons. The input for sequencing was CD4+ or CD8+ T cells sorted from blood, taken in a trial of the OX40 agonist ivuxolimab. The receptors stem from an adult with an advanced solid tumor such as melanoma, head and neck, liver or kidney cancer.

The chain has TRBV6-1 and TRBJ2-7; a possible D gene is TRBD1 (6 bases). Trimming removed 3 bases at V and 7 bases at J, with 13 bases between. This CDR3 spans 13 amino acids. CDR1 MNHNS and CDR2 SASEGT come from the germline V gene. The CDR3 protein is CASSDFRGWEQYF. The CDR3 region has the DNA TGTGCCAGCAGTGACTTCAGGGGCTGGGAGCAGTACTTC.

V is TRBV5-1 and J is TRBJ1-1; D gene ambiguous. Germline-derived CDR1 and CDR2 are SGHRS and YFSETQ. The CDR3 is 11 amino acids. Trimming took off 4 bases at V and 3 bases at J, with 4 bases between the two ends. The CDR3 loop reads CASSGYTEAFF. Written as DNA, the CDR3 is TGCGCCAGCAGCGGCTACACTGAAGCTTTCTTT.

The V and J genes are TRBV11-2 and TRBJ1-6; no clear D. Germline V gives CDR1 SGHAT, CDR2 FQNNGV. V shed 0 bases and J shed 10 bases, with 4 bases lying between them. The CDR3 is 12 amino acids. CDR3 protein: CASSLDSSPLHF. The CDR3 bases are TGTGCCAGCAGCTTAGATTCCTCACCCCTCCACTTT.

The CDR3 region has the DNA TGTGCCAGTTCGATTTCCGGGGATACGCAGTATTTT. Protein sequence: CASSISGDTQYF. This chain uses TRBV7-6 with TRBJ2-3; D is unresolved. Per germline, CDR1 SGHVS and CDR2 FNYEAQ. The V end lost 9 bases, the J end lost 6 bases, and 13 bases lay between the germline ends. CDR3 length: 12 amino acids.

The chain employs TRBV5-4 and TRBJ2-2; D is perhaps TRBD1 or TRBD2 (6 bases each). Germline CDR1 SGHNT, CDR2 YYREEE (reference sequence). Deletions cut 7 bases from V and 1 base from J, with 17 bases between. The CDR3 consists of 16 residues. The CDR3 DNA is TGTGCCAGCGGTTCTGGCAGGGGAGGGAACACCGGGGAGCTGTTTTTT. It yields the protein CASGSGRGGNTGELFF.

The V and J genes are TRBV19 and TRBJ2-3; maybe TRBD2 (7 bases). The CDR3 extends over 21 amino acids. The V gene's germline CDR1 is LNHDA and CDR2 SQIVND (reference sequence). V was pared by 3 bases and J by 1 base, with 29 bases between. The CDR3 loop is CASSIPPVGGGDGLGTDTQYF. The CDR3 DNA follows: TGTGCCAGTAGTATCCCTCCGGTGGGGGGGGGCGACGGTTTGGGCACAGATACGCAGTATTTT.

Of note for this clone: Relative to the germline gene, one junction end is altered; a read error may explain this. The chain recombines TRBV9 with TRBJ2-2; either TRBD1 or TRBD2 may supply D (5 bases each). This CDR3 is 15 amino acids long. Germline V gene data show CDR1 as SGDLS and CDR2 as YYNGEE. CDR3 in amino acids: CASSASEGNTGELFF. CDR3 sequence (DNA): TGTGCCAGCAGCGCCTCAGAGGGGAACACGGGGGAGCTGTTTTTT.

The V and J genes are TRBV10-1 and TRBJ2-7; tentative D call: TRBD1 (6 bases). Germline values: CDR1 WNHNN, CDR2 SYGVQD (reference sequence). Trimming stripped 0 bases from V and 7 bases from J, with 13 bases between. The CDR3 totals 14 residues. The CDR3 spells CASSESGEGGEQYF. CDR3 nucleotide sequence: TGCGCCAGCAGTGAGTCGGGGGAAGGGGGAGAGCAGTACTTC.